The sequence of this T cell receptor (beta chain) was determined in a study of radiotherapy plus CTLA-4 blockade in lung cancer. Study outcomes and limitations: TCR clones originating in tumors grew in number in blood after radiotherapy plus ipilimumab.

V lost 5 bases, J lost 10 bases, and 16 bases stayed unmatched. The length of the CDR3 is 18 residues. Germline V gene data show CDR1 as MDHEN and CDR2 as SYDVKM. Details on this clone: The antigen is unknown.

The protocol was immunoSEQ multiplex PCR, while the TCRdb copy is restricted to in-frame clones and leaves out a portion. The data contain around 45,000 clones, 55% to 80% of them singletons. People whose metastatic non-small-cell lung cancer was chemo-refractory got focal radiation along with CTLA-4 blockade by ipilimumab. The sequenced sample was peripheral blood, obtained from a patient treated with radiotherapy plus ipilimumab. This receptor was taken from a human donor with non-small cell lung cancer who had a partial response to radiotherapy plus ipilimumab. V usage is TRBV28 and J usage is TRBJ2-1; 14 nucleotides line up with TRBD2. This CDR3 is CASSTGGTSGRWVEEQFF. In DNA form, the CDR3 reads TGTGCCAGCAGTACGGGGGGGACTAGCGGGAGATGGGTAGAGGAGCAGTTCTTC.